This T cell receptor (beta chain) is from a study of control samples from healthy donors and cancer patients. Clones were sequenced by immunoSEQ multiplex PCR, and TCRdb holds only the in-frame ones, with some missing. The sample has under 200,000 clones, 85% to 95% seen once. The CDR3 has 15 residues. Trimming left V 4 bases short and J 8 bases short, with 15 bases between. Germline V gene data show CDR1 as LGHDT and CDR2 as YNNKEL (reference sequence). The clonotype was recovered from a woman aged 60-70 years in good health. V gene TRBV3-1 (or the pseudogene TRBV3-2) combines with J gene TRBJ1-6; no reliable D call. The specimen was blood. The CDR3 sequence is CASSPFLDGYSPLHF. DNA of the CDR3: TGTGCCAGCAGCCCCTTTTTGGACGGGTATTCACCCCTCCACTTT.